What follows are 17 T cell receptor beta chains derived from one specimen sequenced in a study of cytomegalovirus exposure and HLA in healthy donors. It was with 60 Vbeta and 13 Jbeta primers that the PCR ran. The table came from immunoSEQ multiplex PCR; TCRdb's copy has only in-frame clones and leaves some out. The data contain about 200,000 clones, around 80% of them singletons. Sequenced material: PBMCs. Receptors were obtained from a male donor in good health and CMV-seronegative.

DNA of the CDR3: TGTGCCAGTACCAATGGGCGGGAGGGTTACAATGAGCAGTTCTTC. Protein product: CASTNGREGYNEQFF. This rearrangement joins TRBV19 to TRBJ2-1; 9 bases are a match to TRBD2. The germline V gene has CDR1 LNHDA and CDR2 SQIVND (reference sequence). The CDR3 has 15 amino acids. With V trimmed by 7 bases and J by 4 bases, 8 bases remained unmatched.

This chain uses TRBV10-2 with TRBJ2-3, with 11 bases aligning to TRBD2. From germline, CDR1 is WSHSY and CDR2 SAAADI. The length of the CDR3 is 18 residues. J was trimmed by 3 bases and V by 0 bases; bases with no gene match: 8. CDR3 nucleotides: TGCGCCAGCAGTGAGTCTGGGGGACTAGCGGCGGGAACAGATACGCAGTATTTT. Its translation is CASSESGGLAAGTDTQYF.

The J gene is TRBJ1-2, the V gene TRBV11-2, with TRBD1 matching over 8 bases. CDR1 and CDR2 (germline): SGHAT, FQNNGV. This CDR3 has 18 residues. The ends lost 5 bases at V and 0 bases at J; junction bases unmatched: 14. CDR3 region: CASSGFGQGQDSNYGYTF. CDR3 sequence (DNA): TGTGCCAGCAGCGGATTTGGACAGGGCCAAGATTCTAACTATGGCTACACCTTC.

This clone was detected once. The chain couples TRBV28 to TRBJ1-2, with 9 bases identical to TRBD1. Trimming at V came to 7 bases and at J to 2 bases, leaving 14 bases not matched to a gene. CDR3 length: 17 residues. In germline, CDR1 is MDHEN, CDR2 SYDVKM. DNA of the CDR3: TGTGCCAGCAATACTCCGGGACAGGGAACGATAAACTATGGCTACACCTTC. Protein product: CASNTPGQGTINYGYTF.

V usage is TRBV5-6 and J usage is TRBJ2-7; the match to TRBD1 covers 12 bases. Per germline, CDR1 SGHDT and CDR2 YYEEEE. The V and J ends lost 4 bases and 6 bases, in that order; junction bases with no gene match: 5. The CDR3 covers 14 residues. The DNA of the CDR3 is TGTGCCAGCAGCCGGGGACAGGGGGCTATCGAGCAGTACTTC. Protein product: CASSRGQGAIEQYF.

The chain has TRBV6-5 and TRBJ2-5; D remains unclear. CDR3 length: 15 amino acids. Trimming left V 7 bases short and J 0 bases short, with 15 bases between. The germline CDR1 and CDR2 sequences are MNHEY and SVGAGI. The CDR3 sequence is CASTLHRRYQETQYF. CDR3 coding DNA: TGTGCCAGCACCTTACACAGACGCTACCAAGAGACCCAGTACTTC.

This chain uses TRBV18 with TRBJ2-5; TRBD2 matches at 10 bases. The ends lost 3 bases at V and 4 bases at J; junction bases unmatched: 2. In germline, CDR1 is KGHSH, CDR2 LQKENI. The CDR3 totals 14 residues. The CDR3 loop is CASSPASGRETQYF. The CDR3 coding sequence is TGTGCCAGCTCACCGGCTAGCGGGAGAGAGACCCAGTACTTC.

This chain links TRBV2 with TRBJ2-1; TRBD2 agrees at 7 bases. Germline values: CDR1 SNHLY, CDR2 FYNNEI. V dropped 8 bases and J dropped 4; count of bases not matched to a gene: 8. This CDR3 contains 14 residues. CDR3 region: CASLGLVSYNEQFF. Written as DNA, the CDR3 is TGTGCCAGCTTAGGACTAGTCTCGTACAATGAGCAGTTCTTC. Looking up the rest from reference TRBV2 and TRBJ2-1 gives the full variable domain: EPEVTQTPSHQVTQMGQEVILRCVPISNHLYFYWYRQILGQKVEFLVSFYNNEISEKSEIFDDQFSVERPDGSNFTLKIRSTKLEDSAMYFCASLGLVSYNEQFFGPGTRLTVL.

This chain links TRBV5-1 with TRBJ2-3, with 11 bases that match TRBD2. V dropped 4 bases and J dropped 3; count of bases not matched to a gene: 7. The germline V gene has CDR1 SGHRS and CDR2 YFSETQ. The CDR3 length is 16 residues. CDR3: CASSPTSGTYTDTQYF. The CDR3 DNA follows: TGCGCCAGCAGCCCGACTAGCGGGACATATACAGATACGCAGTATTTT.

Note on this clone: A read error may account for a junction end that differs from germline. The chain has TRBV7-9 and TRBJ1-2, with 10 bases fitting TRBD1. The germline gives CDR1 SEHNR, CDR2 FQNEAQ (reference sequence). The CDR3 runs to 14 residues. The CDR3 region is CSSSKDRGNYGYTF. Here the CDR3 DNA reads TGTTCCAGCAGTAAGGACAGGGGGAACTATGGCTACACCTTC.

This chain's CDR3 is CASSADRSTSYAIYF. In DNA form, the CDR3 reads TGTGCCAGCAGTGCGGACAGGTCCACATCTTACGCCATATATTTT. The rearrangement joins TRBV6-5 to TRBJ1-3; 7 bases are shared with TRBD1. CDR3 length equals 15 residues. Germline trimming cut 5 bases from V and 11 bases from J; bases unmatched to any gene: 15. Germline assignment: CDR1 MNHEY and CDR2 SVGAGI.

This chain joins TRBV18 and TRBJ2-5; 7 nucleotides agree with TRBD1. Germline V CDR1 and CDR2: KGHSH, LQKENI. This CDR3 has 18 amino acids. Trimming cost V 3 bases and J 1 base; bases outside gene matches: 14. This CDR3 is CASSPYTDRTRTQETQYF. DNA for the CDR3: TGTGCCAGCTCACCCTACACGGACAGGACCCGAACCCAAGAGACCCAGTACTTC.

The rearrangement joins TRBV19 to TRBJ1-5, with 11 bases aligning to TRBD1. CDR1 is LNHDA, CDR2 SQIVND, per germline (reference sequence). J gave up 3 bases and V 8 bases, and 6 bases lay outside the gene matches. This CDR3 is built from 15 residues. CDR3 DNA: TGTGCCAGTTGGGACAGGGGGGTCGCCAATCAGCCCCAGCATTTT. Its translation is CASWDRGVANQPQHF.

The chain combines TRBV29-1 with TRBJ2-3; TRBD2 might be the D (6 bases). The CDR3 runs 11 residues. Trimming took 4 bases from V and 5 from J, leaving 7 bases between them. CDR1 and CDR2 from the germline V gene are SQVTM and ANQGSEA. The CDR3: CSVGREDTQYF. As DNA, the CDR3 is TGCAGCGTTGGGAGGGAAGATACGCAGTATTTT.

The chain combines TRBV2 with TRBJ2-7, with D perhaps matching TRBD1 (6 bases). Germline CDR1 SNHLY, CDR2 FYNNEI. V was shortened by 7 bases and J by 2 bases, with 9 bases between the two germline ends. The CDR3 is made up of 12 amino acids. The CDR3 bases are TGTGCCAGCACGGACAGAACCTACGAGCAGTACTTC. Its protein is CASTDRTYEQYF.

As to this clone: Compared with germline, one end of the junction differs, possibly owing to a read error. The chain carries TRBV7-9 and TRBJ2-7; the match to TRBD1 covers 7 bases. Per the germline V gene, CDR1 is SEHNR and CDR2 is FQNEAQ (reference sequence). The CDR3 runs to 12 residues. CDR3 in DNA: TGTTCCAGCAGCAGACAGGGATACGAGCAGTACTTC. The encoded protein is CSSSRQGYEQYF.

The table lists this clone with a few counts. CDR3 amino acids: CASSEGATNEKLFF. In DNA form, the CDR3 reads TGTGCCAGCTCAGAGGGGGCAACTAATGAAAAACTGTTTTTT. The V gene is TRBV18, the J gene TRBJ1-4; the D gene is possibly TRBD1 (6 bases). Germline CDR1 and CDR2: KGHSH and LQKENI. The CDR3 loop spans 14 amino acids. Trimming cost V 5 bases and J 0 bases, with 7 bases left between them.